These 5 T cell receptor beta chains were all obtained from the same sample, sequenced in a study of OX40 agonist ivuxolimab in advanced cancers. Profiling relied on immunoSEQ multiplex PCR, and the TCRdb table lists in-frame clones only, not all of them. This sample has approximately 47,000 clones, with about 87% found just once. The specimen comprised CD4+ or CD8+ T cells sorted from blood, sampled in a trial of the OX40 agonist ivuxolimab. Receptors originate from an adult with an advanced solid tumor such as melanoma, head and neck, liver or kidney cancer.

V and J are TRBV4-1 and TRBJ1-1, with no clear D. This CDR3 has 11 residues. CDR1 is MGHRA and CDR2 is YSYEKL in the germline V gene. The V end was cut by 1 base, the J end by 6 bases, with 3 bases between. This CDR3 reads CASSQGAEAFF. The CDR3 DNA reads TGCGCCAGCAGCCAAGGCGCTGAAGCTTTCTTT.

The chain links TRBV19 to TRBJ1-1, with a weak D call TRBD1 (6 bases). Trimming removed 5 bases from V and 1 base from J, with 14 bases in between. There are 15 residues in the CDR3. CDR1 and CDR2 from the germline V gene are LNHDA and SQIVND (reference sequence). CDR3 DNA sequence: TGTGCCAGTAGTGATCTAAGGGACACGAACACTGAAGCTTTCTTT. It yields the protein CASSDLRDTNTEAFF.

The CDR3 DNA reads as TGTGCCAGCAGTTTCGGGAATCCGGATTCACCCCTCCACTTT. Translation gives CASSFGNPDSPLHF. V is TRBV27 and J is TRBJ1-6; no clear D. Trimming stripped 3 bases from V and 8 bases from J, with 11 bases between. Germline CDR1 MNHEY, CDR2 SMNVEV (reference sequence). This CDR3 comprises 14 residues.

The chain recombines TRBV2 with TRBJ2-2, with 7 nucleotides matching TRBD2. V was pared by 7 bases and J by 4 bases, with 3 bases of the junction left unmatched. Germline CDR1 and CDR2: SNHLY and FYNNEI. This CDR3 is built from 13 residues. The CDR3 region is CASTGTTTGELFF. In DNA, the CDR3 is TGTGCCAGCACCGGGACTACCACCGGGGAGCTGTTTTTT.

The chain has TRBV5-6 and TRBJ1-1, with D possibly TRBD1 on 5 matching bases. The CDR3 consists of 16 residues. The V and J ends lost 4 bases and 0 bases respectively, with 16 bases between them. Germline assignment: CDR1 SGHDT and CDR2 YYEEEE. CDR3 sequence: CASSSDRVDMNTEAFF. The CDR3 region has the DNA TGTGCCAGCAGCAGTGACAGAGTTGACATGAACACTGAAGCTTTCTTT.